This T cell receptor (beta chain) derives from a study of blood T cell repertoires in COVID-19. Per the original methods: From reference gene primer amplification, estimates of nucleated cell counts were derived. The data were produced by immunoSEQ multiplex PCR, yet TCRdb's version contains in-frame clones alone and is incomplete. That table furnishes V, J and clone size, whereas the DNA furnished D and trimming. There are some 100,000 clones in the sample; roughly 85% occur only once, and under 20% lies in the top ten. In this sample, this clone turned up a few times. Germline V gene data show CDR1 as SGHRS and CDR2 as YFSETQ. Trimming stripped 0 bases from V and 8 bases from J, with 17 bases between. The CDR3 is made up of 16 amino acids.

Sequences were obtained from peripheral blood. This clonotype was sampled from a human donor in a cohort sampled during active COVID-19. This sequence joins TRBV5-1 and TRBJ1-4; weak D call: TRBD1 (5 bases). In DNA form, the CDR3 reads TGCGCCAGCAGCTTGGAAGGGGTTTCGGGGGGAGAAAAACTGTTTTTT. It is translated as CASSLEGVSGGEKLFF.